Sequencing of this TCR beta chain was carried out in a study of cytomegalovirus exposure and HLA in healthy donors. Whole-study results and caveats: Some highly shared sequence variants likely arose as a pipeline artifact.

The table lists this clone with a few counts. The antigen remains undetermined. Primers: 60 Vbeta forward and 13 Jbeta reverse. Profiled with immunoSEQ multiplex PCR; TCRdb holds only in-frame clones, not every one. This sample yields 200,000 to 250,000 clones, of which around 80% are seen a single time; more than 5% belongs to the top ten. The origin of this receptor is a woman between 40 and 55 years old in good health and CMV-seropositive. The sample was PBMCs.

CDR3 nucleotides: TGTGCCAGCTCACCACCGCAGTATAGGGGTCGTGGCTACACCTTC. Its protein is CASSPPQYRGRGYTF. V is TRBV18 and J is TRBJ1-2; a weak D match, TRBD1 (5 bases). V was shortened by 0 bases and J by 7 bases, with 15 bases between the two germline ends. The germline gives CDR1 KGHSH, CDR2 LQKENI. The CDR3 has 15 amino acids. Combining the CDR3 with reference TRBV18 and TRBJ1-2 gives the whole variable domain NAGVMQNPRHLVRRRGQEARLRCSPMKGHSHVYWYRQLPEEGLKFMVYLQKENIIDESGMPKERFSAEFPKEGPSILRIQQVVRGDSAAYFCASSPPQYRGRGYTFGSGTRLTVV.